A single sample is the source of the 21 T cell receptor beta chains below, sequenced in a study of T cell responses to AZD1222 COVID-19 vaccine. Sequencing was performed with immunoSEQ multiplex PCR; in TCRdb, only in-frame clones are kept and a portion is missing. The profile shows around 70,000 clones, over 60% of them singletons. This specimen consisted of peripheral blood, obtained on day 0 of AZD1222 vaccination. The source of these receptors is an adult in good health.

This chain joins TRBV7-9 and TRBJ2-5, with 7 bases identical to TRBD2. Germline assignment: CDR1 SEHNR and CDR2 FQNEAQ (reference sequence). The V and J ends lost 5 bases and 4 bases, in that order; junction bases with no gene match: 16. The CDR3 has 17 residues. The CDR3 nucleotides read TGTGCCAGCAGCCCCACGGGGGGAATAGTAACAAGAGAGACCCAGTACTTC. The encoded protein is CASSPTGGIVTRETQYF.

This chain joins TRBV27 and TRBJ1-2; D call uncertain. Trimming shortened V by 5 bases and J by 0 bases, and 7 bases separated the two germline ends. Germline-derived CDR1 and CDR2 are MNHEY and SMNVEV (reference sequence). CDR3 size: 13 residues. This chain's CDR3 is CASSPITNYGYTF. CDR3 bases: TGTGCCAGCAGTCCAATCACTAACTATGGCTACACCTTC.

This chain uses TRBV25-1 with TRBJ1-1; D remains ambiguous. V was trimmed by 3 bases and J by 0 bases, leaving 11 bases between them. The germline V gene has CDR1 MGHDK and CDR2 SYGVNS. The CDR3 consists of 15 residues. The CDR3 bases are TGTGCCAGCAGTGATCCCGACAAGCTGAACACTGAAGCTTTCTTT. This encodes CASSDPDKLNTEAFF. The full variable domain, its missing parts supplied by reference TRBV25-1 and TRBJ1-1, is EADIYQTPRYLVIGTGKKITLECSQTMGHDKMYWYQQDPGMELHLIHYSYGVNSTEKGDLSSESTVSRIRTEHFPLTLESARPSHTSQYLCASSDPDKLNTEAFFGQGTRLTVV.

This chain connects TRBV7-8 to TRBJ2-1, with TRBD2 matching over 12 bases. The length of the CDR3 is 18 residues. CDR1 and CDR2 from the germline V gene are SGHVS and FQNEAQ. Losses at the gene ends were 1 base for V and 7 bases for J; bases not matched to a gene: 11. CDR3 residues: CASSLGDPGLAGRNEQFF. The CDR3 DNA is TGTGCCAGCAGCTTAGGAGACCCCGGACTAGCGGGGAGGAATGAGCAGTTCTTC.

The gene calls are TRBV24-1 and TRBJ2-5; D is unresolved. Germline V gene sequence: CDR1 KGHDR, CDR2 SFDVKD. The CDR3 sequence is 13 residues long. Trimming shortened V by 3 bases and J by 4 bases, and 8 bases separated the two germline ends. The CDR3 loop reads CATSDPMRETQYF. The CDR3 region has the DNA TGTGCCACCAGTGATCCGATGAGAGAGACCCAGTACTTC.

The V and J genes are TRBV25-1 and TRBJ1-5; no reliable D call. The V gene's germline CDR1 is MGHDK and CDR2 SYGVNS. This CDR3 spans 13 amino acids. The V end lost 2 bases, the J end lost 6 bases, and 8 bases lay between the germline ends. The CDR3 nucleotides are TGTGCCAGCAGTGAAAGTGGCATTCAGCCCCAGCATTTT. Its translation is CASSESGIQPQHF.

This clone was seen a handful of times. The chain is built from TRBV7-2 and TRBJ2-5, with D tentatively TRBD1 (6 bases). The V and J ends lost 3 bases and 6 bases respectively, with 14 bases between them. CDR1 and CDR2 from the germline V gene are SGHTA and FQGNSA. The CDR3 contains 14 residues. The DNA for the CDR3 is TGTGCCAGCAGCTTTCTCGCCGGACAGAAGACCCAGTACTTC. Protein sequence: CASSFLAGQKTQYF. Filled out from reference TRBV7-2 and TRBJ2-5, the complete variable domain reads GAGVSQSPSNKVTEKGKDVELRCDPISGHTALYWYRQSLGQGLEFLIYFQGNSAPDKSGLPSDRFSAERTGGSVSTLTIQRTQQEDSAVYLCASSFLAGQKTQYFGPGTRLLVL.

This clone has just one count. The chain carries TRBV29-1 and TRBJ1-2; D is perhaps TRBD1 (5 bases). The CDR3 sequence is 17 residues long. Germline V CDR1 and CDR2: SQVTM, ANQGSEA. Trimming pared 4 bases from V and 0 bases from J, leaving 21 bases between. The CDR3 spells CSVAGAASSIANYGYTF. The DNA for the CDR3 is TGCAGCGTTGCTGGGGCAGCATCATCAATTGCTAACTATGGCTACACCTTC.

This rearrangement joins TRBV19 to TRBJ2-1; 8 positions match TRBD1. Unmatched junction bases numbered 14, after V lost 5 bases and J lost 11 bases. Looked up from germline, CDR1 is LNHDA and CDR2 is SQIVND (reference sequence). The length of the CDR3 is 15 residues. The CDR3 reads CASSGSGQGSNQQFF. The CDR3 DNA reads as TGTGCCAGTAGTGGGTCAGGACAGGGCTCTAATCAGCAGTTCTTC.

The V and J genes are TRBV4-2 and TRBJ2-7, with D tentatively TRBD1 (5 bases). The CDR3 loop spans 13 amino acids. Trimming stripped 0 bases from V and 3 bases from J, with 6 bases between. Germline V CDR1 and CDR2: LGHNA, YNFKEQ. The CDR3, as DNA: TGTGCCAGCAGCCAAGAGGGGCGCTACGAGCAGTACTTC. This codes for CASSQEGRYEQYF.

The rearrangement links TRBV29-1 to TRBJ1-2; D remains unclear. The CDR3 consists of 13 residues. Germline loops: CDR1 SQVTM, CDR2 ANQGSEA. V was shortened by 4 bases and J by 4 bases, with 13 bases between the two germline ends. CDR3 nucleotides: TGCAGCGTTGTCCTTGGTTTTCGCTATGGCTACACCTTC. It encodes CSVVLGFRYGYTF. Full variable domain (missing parts from reference TRBV29-1 and TRBJ1-2): SAVISQKPSRDICQRGTSLTIQCQVDSQVTMMFWYRQQPGQSLTLIATANQGSEATYESGFVIDKFPISRPNLTFSTLTVSNMSPEDSSIYLCSVVLGFRYGYTFGSGTRLTVV.

The chain has TRBV2 and TRBJ1-1; 7 bases are shared with TRBD1. There are 12 residues in the CDR3. With 6 bases clipped from V and 3 bases from J, the junction kept 1 base outside the gene matches. CDR1 and CDR2 (germline): SNHLY, FYNNEI. The CDR3 loop is CASSRGYTEAFF. The CDR3 DNA follows: TGTGCCAGCAGCAGGGGGTACACTGAAGCTTTCTTT.

This chain uses TRBV5-8 with TRBJ2-2; D not certain. V lost 8 bases and J 0 bases, leaving 14 bases between the germline ends. The CDR3 covers 15 residues. CDR1 is SGHTS and CDR2 is YDEGEE in the germline V gene. Here the CDR3 DNA reads TGTGCCAGGGATCGTGTGGGGTCGAACACCGGGGAGCTGTTTTTT. The encoded protein is CARDRVGSNTGELFF.

This clone was picked up a small number of times. This chain links TRBV6-1 with TRBJ1-2, with 7 bases lining up with TRBD1. The germline V gene has CDR1 MNHNS and CDR2 SASEGT. The CDR3 has 15 amino acids. With V trimmed by 1 base and J by 1 base, 3 bases remained unmatched. This CDR3 reads CASSEVAGGNYGYTF. In DNA, the CDR3 is TGTGCCAGCAGTGAAGTGGCAGGGGGTAACTATGGCTACACCTTC.

The rearrangement links TRBV4-1 to TRBJ2-1; 11 bases align to TRBD2. V was pared by 3 bases and J by 0 bases, with 7 bases of the junction left unmatched. Germline assignment: CDR1 MGHRA and CDR2 YSYEKL. This CDR3 region has 18 residues. In nucleotides, the CDR3 is TGCGCCAGCAGCCAGAGGACTAGCGGGTCCTACTCCTACAATGAGCAGTTCTTC. It encodes CASSQRTSGSYSYNEQFF.

This clone appeared a single time. V gene TRBV28 combines with J gene TRBJ1-1, with D tentatively TRBD1 (5 bases). The V and J ends lost 6 bases and 1 base respectively, with 18 bases between them. Germline-derived CDR1 and CDR2 are MDHEN and SYDVKM. The CDR3 runs to 16 residues. CDR3 region: CASSPRRWGKNTEAFF. The CDR3 bases are TGTGCCAGCAGCCCCCGTAGGTGGGGGAAGAACACTGAAGCTTTCTTT.

The CDR3 loop reads CASSADFQFPTNEKLFF. CDR3 bases: TGTGCCAGCAGTGCGGACTTCCAATTCCCAACTAATGAAAAACTGTTTTTT. The chain links TRBV6-1 to TRBJ1-4; D gene uncertain. CDR1 is MNHNS and CDR2 is SASEGT in the germline V gene. The CDR3 has 17 amino acids. The V and J ends lost 4 bases and 0 bases respectively, with 15 bases between them.

The count of this clone is one. This chain uses TRBV10-3 with TRBJ1-6, with D possibly matching TRBD1 (5 bases). Germline CDR1 reads ENHRY; CDR2 reads SYGVKD. This CDR3 comprises 13 residues. Between the trimmed V and J ends, which lost 10 bases and 4 bases, there was a span of 11 bases. CDR3 residues: CASGADYNSPLHF. The CDR3 DNA reads as TGTGCCAGTGGGGCCGATTATAATTCACCCCTCCACTTT.

The chain links TRBV25-1 to TRBJ2-3; TRBD2 might be the D (5 bases). CDR3 length equals 15 residues. Germline V gene lookup returns CDR1 MGHDK and CDR2 SYGVNS. Trimming pared 4 bases from V and 2 bases from J, leaving 13 bases between. CDR3 residues: CASSVTSSPTDTQYF. The DNA of the CDR3 is TGTGCCAGCAGTGTTACTAGTAGCCCCACAGATACGCAGTATTTT.

The chain combines TRBV5-4 with TRBJ1-5; 8 bases line up with TRBD1. Germline V lookup: CDR1 SGHNT, CDR2 YYREEE (reference sequence). J gave up 3 bases and V 2 bases, and 10 bases lay outside the gene matches. The CDR3 is 17 amino acids. As DNA, the CDR3 is TGTGCCAGCAGCTTCCTAACCGGGACAGGAGTCAATCAGCCCCAGCATTTT. It yields the protein CASSFLTGTGVNQPQHF.

This chain uses TRBV27 with TRBJ1-6; 10 bases match TRBD1. CDR1 and CDR2 from the germline V gene are MNHEY and SMNVEV (reference sequence). After removal of 3 bases from V and 1 base from J, the junction contained 6 bases not matched to a gene. This CDR3 is built from 18 residues. CDR3 in amino acids: CASSFGQGGMSYNSPLHF. In nucleotides, the CDR3 is TGTGCCAGCAGTTTTGGACAGGGGGGTATGTCCTATAATTCACCCCTCCACTTT.